One sample yielded the 30 T cell receptor beta chains listed below, sequenced in a study of T cells after yellow fever vaccination. One entry per CDR3 protein, called by TCRdb with MiXCR from the 5' RACE reads. Seen here are hundreds of thousands of distinct CDR3 sequences, roughly 13% observed once, and the top ten hold over 13%. The sequences come from PBMCs, collected on the day of the yellow fever booster vaccination. All receptors come from a young man who received the YFV17D yellow fever vaccine.

This clonotype appeared a few times. The rearrangement links TRBV20-1 to TRBJ2-1, with TRBD2 matching over 8 bases. Germline lookup yields CDR1 DFQATT and CDR2 SNEGSKA (reference sequence). This CDR3 has 15 residues. V shed 4 bases and J 5 bases; nucleotides not matched to a gene: 10. This CDR3 reads CSAMSGTRGDNEQFF. The CDR3 coding sequence is TGCAGTGCTATGTCCGGGACTAGGGGGGACAATGAGCAGTTCTTC.

The chain employs TRBV7-2 and TRBJ2-5; D not resolved. The germline V gene has CDR1 SGHTA and CDR2 FQGNSA. V dropped 10 bases and J dropped 3 bases, with 15 bases sitting between them. The CDR3 extends over 13 amino acids. CDR3 in amino acids: CATLKTGEETQYF. The CDR3 DNA reads as TGTGCCACCCTAAAGACGGGCGAAGAGACCCAGTACTTC.

This clonotype has more than one count but fewer than ten. The chain recombines TRBV19 with TRBJ1-1; TRBD1 agrees at 7 bases. The junction had 10 bases not matched to a gene; V was cut back by 2 bases and J by 4 bases. This CDR3 spans 16 amino acids. Germline values: CDR1 LNHDA, CDR2 SQIVND (reference sequence). The CDR3 region is CASSIRVGTAVTEAFF. In DNA, the CDR3 is TGTGCCAGTAGTATACGGGTGGGGACAGCGGTCACTGAAGCTTTCTTT.

The chain combines TRBV30 with TRBJ2-6; D remains unclear. Looked up from germline, CDR1 is GTSNPN and CDR2 is SVGIG (reference sequence). The CDR3 has 18 residues. Trimming left V 4 bases short and J 4 bases short, with 23 bases between. The CDR3 region is CAWIPEPLTPRGANVLTF. CDR3 DNA: TGTGCCTGGATTCCGGAGCCCCTGACACCGAGAGGGGCCAACGTCCTGACTTTC.

This clonotype was seen a handful of times. The V gene is TRBV5-1, the J gene TRBJ2-3; a weak D match, TRBD1 (6 bases). CDR1 SGHRS and CDR2 YFSETQ come from the germline V gene. There are 13 residues in the CDR3. The ends were cut back, 4 bases at V and 10 bases at J, with 16 bases in the middle. This CDR3 reads CASSEGVRGAQYF. The CDR3 DNA reads as TGCGCCAGCAGCGAGGGGGTGAGGGGTGCGCAGTATTTT. Together with reference TRBV5-1 and TRBJ2-3, the CDR3 gives the full variable domain: KAGVTQTPRYLIKTRGQQVTLSCSPISGHRSVSWYQQTPGQGLQFLFEYFSETQRNKGNFPGRFSGRQFSNSRSEMNVSTLELGDSALYLCASSEGVRGAQYFGPGTRLTVL.

This clonotype was seen a few times. The chain couples TRBV25-1 to TRBJ2-3; 8 positions match TRBD2. This CDR3 region has 18 residues. Losses at the gene ends were 0 bases for V and 4 bases for J; bases not matched to a gene: 12. In germline, CDR1 is MGHDK, CDR2 SYGVNS. CDR3 sequence (DNA): TGTGCCAGCAGTGAATACTTTACGGGACTAGTCGGTGCAGATACGCAGTATTTT. Translated, it gives CASSEYFTGLVGADTQYF.

CDR3 protein: CSARDVQGHSEAFF. In DNA, the CDR3 is TGCAGTGCTAGAGATGTGCAGGGTCATTCTGAAGCTTTCTTT. The rearrangement uses TRBV20-1 and TRBJ1-1; perhaps TRBD1 as D (5 bases). The germline gives CDR1 DFQATT, CDR2 SNEGSKA (reference sequence). The CDR3 has 14 amino acids. The V and J ends lost 0 bases and 6 bases respectively, with 14 bases between them.

This chain uses TRBV11-2 with TRBJ2-2; D is uncertain. The CDR3 contains 13 residues. The V end lost 5 bases, the J end lost 8 bases, and 12 bases lay between the germline ends. Germline V lookup: CDR1 SGHAT, CDR2 FQNNGV. In DNA, the CDR3 is TGTGCCAGCAGCGGCGACCATGGAGGGGAGCTGTTTTTT. Translation: CASSGDHGGELFF.

This clonotype was picked up a small number of times. The chain is built from TRBV7-9 and TRBJ2-5; TRBD2 might be the D (5 bases). The V gene lost 5 bases and the J gene lost 1 base, with 11 bases spanning the gap. CDR1 and CDR2 (germline): SEHNR, FQNEAQ (reference sequence). The CDR3 spans 14 residues. Here the CDR3 DNA reads TGTGCCAGCAGCCACCCCCTAGCCCAAGAGACCCAGTACTTC. Translating gives CASSHPLAQETQYF.

V is TRBV5-6 and J is TRBJ2-5; the match to TRBD2 covers 12 bases. With V trimmed by 3 bases and J by 4 bases, 4 bases remained unmatched. The CDR3 is 15 residues long. Germline CDR1 reads SGHDT; CDR2 reads YYEEEE. The CDR3 loop reads CASSSPGLAGETQYF. In DNA form, the CDR3 reads TGTGCCAGCAGCTCGCCGGGACTAGCGGGAGAGACCCAGTACTTC.

This chain uses TRBV18 with TRBJ2-4, with a weak D call TRBD1 (7 bases). The V end was cut by 5 bases, the J end by 10 bases, with 15 bases between. The CDR3 is 13 amino acids. Germline assignment: CDR1 KGHSH and CDR2 LQKENI. The DNA of the CDR3 is TGTGCCAGCTCAGAAAGACAGGGAGGAATTCAGTACTTC. It is translated as CASSERQGGIQYF.

The V gene is TRBV29-1, the J gene TRBJ2-1, with TRBD1 identical over 8 bases. The CDR3 contains 14 residues. J lost 4 bases, V lost 4 bases, and 6 bases had no gene match. CDR1 is SQVTM and CDR2 is ANQGSEA in the germline V gene. CDR3 coding DNA: TGCAGCGTTGCACCGGGACAGGCTTACAATGAGCAGTTCTTC. Amino acids: CSVAPGQAYNEQFF.

This clonotype was seen a handful of times. This chain connects TRBV20-1 to TRBJ2-1; 8 nucleotides align to TRBD2. Trimming removed 5 bases from V and 0 bases from J; junction bases left unmatched: 12. The CDR3 is 17 amino acids. The germline gives CDR1 DFQATT, CDR2 SNEGSKA (reference sequence). CDR3 DNA sequence: TGCAGTGCTTTCCCGTCCACAGGACTAGCCTCCTACAATGAGCAGTTCTTC. It is translated as CSAFPSTGLASYNEQFF.

V gene TRBV25-1 combines with J gene TRBJ2-3, with D tentatively TRBD2 (6 bases). Trimming removed 2 bases from V and 1 base from J, with 13 bases in between. Germline CDR1 and CDR2: MGHDK and SYGVNS. The CDR3 spans 16 residues. The CDR3 protein is CASSEHQAGRTDTQYF. The CDR3 DNA follows: TGTGCCAGCAGTGAACACCAGGCGGGGCGCACAGATACGCAGTATTTT. The full variable domain, completed using reference TRBV25-1 and TRBJ2-3, is EADIYQTPRYLVIGTGKKITLECSQTMGHDKMYWYQQDPGMELHLIHYSYGVNSTEKGDLSSESTVSRIRTEHFPLTLESARPSHTSQYLCASSEHQAGRTDTQYFGPGTRLTVL.

This clonotype occurred a few times. The chain couples TRBV29-1 to TRBJ1-2; the D is unclear. The CDR3 is made up of 12 amino acids. Germline assignment: CDR1 SQVTM and CDR2 ANQGSEA. V shed 3 bases and J shed 4 bases, with 9 bases lying between them. The CDR3 DNA reads as TGCAGCGTTGAGGGCAGACTCTATGGCTACACCTTC. Translation gives CSVEGRLYGYTF.

The chain carries TRBV5-1 and TRBJ2-3; 7 bases are shared with TRBD1. The CDR3 is 13 amino acids. Germline V gene lookup returns CDR1 SGHRS and CDR2 YFSETQ. Trimming at V came to 5 bases and at J to 5 bases, leaving 5 bases not matched to a gene. CDR3 coding DNA: TGCGCCAGCAGTACCCGACAGGGAGATACGCAGTATTTT. Its protein product is CASSTRQGDTQYF.

The chain couples TRBV2 to TRBJ1-6, with 7 positions matching TRBD1. This CDR3 region has 16 residues. Germline V gives CDR1 SNHLY, CDR2 FYNNEI. Germline trimming cut 4 bases from V and 7 bases from J; bases unmatched to any gene: 10. CDR3 in amino acids: CASSAIQGQRNSPLHF. The CDR3 DNA sequence: TGTGCCAGCAGTGCGATCCAGGGACAGCGGAATTCACCCCTCCACTTT.

This clonotype came up a few times. This chain connects TRBV27 to TRBJ2-3, with a tentative D call TRBD1 (5 bases). Per germline, CDR1 MNHEY and CDR2 SMNVEV (reference sequence). The CDR3 is made up of 16 amino acids. With 2 bases removed from V and 7 bases from J, the gap between germline ends came to 19 bases. The CDR3 is CASSLATDRRGNTQYF. As DNA, the CDR3 is TGTGCCAGCAGTTTAGCGACAGACCGTCGTGGAAATACGCAGTATTTT.

This clonotype was counted between two and nine times. The rearrangement links TRBV9 to TRBJ2-2; the match to TRBD2 covers 7 bases. Germline values: CDR1 SGDLS, CDR2 YYNGEE. The CDR3 contains 16 residues. After removal of 0 bases from V and 6 bases from J, the junction contained 8 bases not matched to a gene. The CDR3 loop reads CASSVADTGGSGELFF. In DNA form, the CDR3 reads TGTGCCAGCAGCGTAGCGGACACGGGAGGTTCCGGGGAGCTGTTTTTT.

The chain carries TRBV12-3 or TRBV12-4 and TRBJ1-4, with D hard to call. V was cut by 2 bases and J by 7 bases, with 8 bases left in between. This CDR3 comprises 13 residues. In DNA, the CDR3 is TGTGCCAGCAGTTTATATTGGGGTGAAAAACTGTTTTTT. The encoded protein is CASSLYWGEKLFF.

The chain joins TRBV20-1 to TRBJ2-5; D unclear. Trimming stripped 1 base from V and 1 base from J, with 7 bases between. The CDR3 sequence is 13 residues long. Germline V CDR1 and CDR2: DFQATT, SNEGSKA (reference sequence). The CDR3 DNA sequence: TGCAGTGCTAGAGGGGTACTCCAAGAGACCCAGTACTTC. Translated: CSARGVLQETQYF.

The rearrangement joins TRBV2 to TRBJ2-3; tentatively, D is TRBD2 (5 bases). Trimming cost V 5 bases and J 0 bases, with 12 bases left between them. Germline V CDR1 and CDR2: SNHLY, FYNNEI. This CDR3 has 15 residues. CDR3 sequence: CASSRTSTSTDTQYF. Here the CDR3 DNA reads TGTGCCAGCAGTAGGACTTCCACTAGCACAGATACGCAGTATTTT.

V and J are TRBV7-9 and TRBJ2-7; 7 nucleotides align to TRBD2. V was pared by 5 bases and J by 2 bases, with 6 bases of the junction left unmatched. Germline V gives CDR1 SEHNR, CDR2 FQNEAQ (reference sequence). The CDR3 spans 14 residues. This CDR3 reads CASSPGGATYEQYF. The CDR3 region has the DNA TGTGCCAGCAGCCCGGGGGGAGCGACCTACGAGCAGTACTTC.

The chain links TRBV5-1 to TRBJ2-5; the D is unclear. Germline V gives CDR1 SGHRS, CDR2 YFSETQ. V lost 0 bases and J lost 5, with 17 bases in between. The CDR3 is made up of 16 amino acids. The CDR3 region is CASSLGWSRNEETQYF. CDR3 nucleotides: TGCGCCAGCAGCTTGGGGTGGTCCCGGAATGAGGAGACCCAGTACTTC.

V is TRBV28 and J is TRBJ2-5; TRBD2 matches 10 bases. Germline loops: CDR1 MDHEN, CDR2 SYDVKM. J was trimmed by 2 bases and V by 6 bases; bases with no gene match: 15. CDR3 size: 18 residues. Here the CDR3 reads CASRKTGWLAGDQETQYF. Here the CDR3 DNA reads TGTGCCAGCAGAAAAACAGGGTGGCTAGCGGGAGATCAAGAGACCCAGTACTTC.

This clonotype turned up a few times. The rearrangement uses TRBV7-2 and TRBJ2-2; 12 bases line up with TRBD1. Germline CDR1 is SGHTA and CDR2 is FQGNSA. This CDR3 has 17 residues. V shed 5 bases, J shed 7 bases, and the junction held 11 bases outside the gene matches. The CDR3 sequence is CASSRVPGQGAIGELFF. The CDR3 coding sequence is TGTGCCAGCAGCCGGGTGCCGGGACAGGGGGCAATCGGGGAGCTGTTTTTT.

The chain joins TRBV4-3 to TRBJ2-1; D might be TRBD1 (5 bases). This CDR3 region has 20 residues. From germline, CDR1 is LGHNA and CDR2 YSLEER. V lost 1 base, J lost 0 bases, and 22 bases lay in between. The DNA for the CDR3 is TGCGCCAGCAGCCAAGGTAGTATCCGCGTGCGACAGAGCTCCTACAATGAGCAGTTCTTC. This gives the protein CASSQGSIRVRQSSYNEQFF.

This clonotype was seen a handful of times. The chain couples TRBV20-1 to TRBJ1-5, with D possibly matching TRBD1 (5 bases). Trimming pared 3 bases from V and 4 bases from J, leaving 7 bases between. This CDR3 is built from 12 residues. The germline CDR1 and CDR2 sequences are DFQATT and SNEGSKA (reference sequence). The CDR3 sequence is CSASRGNQPQHF. CDR3 sequence (DNA): TGCAGTGCTAGTCGGGGGAATCAGCCCCAGCATTTT.

This clonotype was recorded a few times. The gene calls are TRBV21-1 and TRBJ1-6; TRBD1 is taken as the D call from the table, unchecked against the DNA. TRBV21-1 is a pseudogene locus. The CDR3 is 16 amino acids. In DNA form, the CDR3 reads TGTGCCAGCAGCAAAGGAGTGGGACAGGGGGACTCACCCCTCCACTTT. It is translated as CASSKGVGQGDSPLHF.

The J gene is TRBJ2-1, the V gene TRBV4-3; possible D gene TRBD2, 5 bases. The V gene's germline CDR1 is LGHNA and CDR2 YSLEER. The ends were cut back, 6 bases at V and 0 bases at J, with 12 bases in the middle. CDR3 length equals 15 residues. DNA of the CDR3: TGCGCCAGCAGGACCCTTGGGAGCTCCTACAATGAGCAGTTCTTC. Translation gives CASRTLGSSYNEQFF.